The 10 T cell receptor beta chains below come from one sample, sequenced in a study of blood T cell repertoires in COVID-19 (dated by TCRdb to 2018 to 2021). The library was produced with the immunoSEQ multiplex PCR assay. TCRdb stores this immuneACCESS table with in-frame sequences only. Part of the clones is absent; in the studies checked, under half of the shortfall reflects unresolved V genes, and no reason is known for the rest. Counted in this sample were under 110,000 clones; 70% to 80% of them appeared once. Together, the top ten hold 6.2% of the sample. The specimen sequenced was peripheral blood. Receptors were obtained from an elderly man with COVID-19, enrolled during active disease.

CDR3 sequence: CASSLLAGYGEAFF. The CDR3 bases are TGTGCCAGCAGTTTATTGGCAGGGTACGGTGAAGCTTTCTTT. This rearrangement joins TRBV28 to TRBJ1-1; tentative D call: TRBD1 (5 bases). Trimming took 1 base from V and 7 from J, leaving 13 bases between them. The CDR3 loop spans 14 amino acids. The germline CDR1 and CDR2 sequences are MDHEN and SYDVKM.

The chain recombines TRBV3-1 (or the pseudogene TRBV3-2) with TRBJ1-2, with TRBD1 as a possible D gene (6 bases). The CDR3 extends over 17 amino acids. The germline CDR1 and CDR2 sequences are LGHDT and YNNKEL (reference sequence). V lost 4 bases, J lost 0 bases, and 18 bases lay in between. CDR3 DNA: TGTGCCAGCAGCCGACTTTTCTCTCGGACAGCTAACTATGGCTACACCTTC. This translates into CASSRLFSRTANYGYTF.

This rearrangement joins TRBV24-1 to TRBJ2-7; possibly TRBD1 for D (5 bases). The V and J ends lost 3 bases and 2 bases respectively, with 13 bases between them. The CDR3 loop spans 15 amino acids. Germline CDR1 KGHDR, CDR2 SFDVKD. This chain's CDR3 is CATSDPRTKTYEQYF. Written as DNA, the CDR3 is TGTGCCACCAGTGATCCCCGGACAAAGACCTACGAGCAGTACTTC.

The chain has TRBV6-5 and TRBJ2-7; D gene unclear. CDR3 length: 15 amino acids. Per germline, CDR1 MNHEY and CDR2 SVGAGI. V lost 7 bases, J lost 0 bases, and 16 bases lay in between. The CDR3 loop reads CASTLGDPPSYEQYF. The CDR3 DNA reads TGTGCCAGCACTCTTGGAGATCCCCCCTCCTACGAGCAGTACTTC.

The V gene is TRBV19, the J gene TRBJ2-7; TRBD2 matches at 10 bases. With V trimmed by 6 bases and J by 3 bases, 11 bases remained unmatched. CDR3 length: 16 residues. In germline, CDR1 is LNHDA, CDR2 SQIVND (reference sequence). The CDR3 region has the DNA TGTGCCAGTAGCTACCGAGCGGGAGGGCCGGTCTACGAGCAGTACTTC. Protein product: CASSYRAGGPVYEQYF. Using reference TRBV19 and TRBJ2-7 for the parts outside the CDR3, the full variable domain is DGGITQSPKYLFRKEGQNVTLSCEQNLNHDAMYWYRQDPGQGLRLIYYSQIVNDFQKGDIAEGYSVSREKKESFPLTVTSAQKNPTAFYLCASSYRAGGPVYEQYFGPGTRLTVT.

This chain links TRBV19 with TRBJ1-2, with D maybe TRBD1 (6 bases). Trimming pared 6 bases from V and 8 bases from J, leaving 19 bases between. The CDR3 totals 14 residues. In germline, CDR1 is LNHDA, CDR2 SQIVND (reference sequence). In nucleotides, the CDR3 is TGTGCCAGTAGACCGACAGGCAGGTGGGACGGCTACACCTTC. Its protein is CASRPTGRWDGYTF.

This clone turned up a few times. This sequence joins TRBV11-2 and TRBJ2-7; a weak D match, TRBD2 (5 bases). The V gene lost 0 bases and the J gene lost 4 bases, with 7 bases spanning the gap. This CDR3 is built from 13 residues. The germline gives CDR1 SGHAT, CDR2 FQNNGV. The CDR3 here is CASSLDEGYEQYF. The CDR3, as DNA: TGTGCCAGCAGCTTAGACGAGGGATACGAGCAGTACTTC.

The chain couples TRBV7-3 to TRBJ2-2; TRBD1 agrees at 9 bases. V lost 4 bases, J lost 3 bases, and 3 bases stayed unmatched. The V gene's germline CDR1 is SGHTA and CDR2 FQGTGA. The length of the CDR3 is 15 residues. In DNA, the CDR3 is TGTGCCAGCAGCTCCGGGACAGGGTACACCGGGGAGCTGTTTTTT. This translates into CASSSGTGYTGELFF.

The rearrangement links TRBV6-5 to TRBJ2-1; perhaps TRBD2 as D (6 bases). The CDR3 covers 16 residues. Germline CDR1 is MNHEY and CDR2 is SVGAGI. V was pared by 0 bases and J by 5 bases, with 14 bases between. The CDR3 spells CASSYSVTGANNEQFF. The CDR3 coding sequence is TGTGCCAGCAGTTACTCGGTGACGGGAGCAAACAATGAGCAGTTCTTC.

V and J are TRBV7-3 and TRBJ2-3; 7 bases agree with TRBD2. CDR1 is SGHTA, CDR2 FQGTGA, per germline. The CDR3 runs 14 residues. The trim removed 5 bases at V and 2 bases at J, leaving 4 bases unmatched. The CDR3 region is CASSHTSVTDTQYF. CDR3 coding DNA: TGTGCCAGCAGCCATACTAGCGTCACAGATACGCAGTATTTT.